This is a list of T cell receptor beta chains from one sample in a study of blood T cells in healthy people across ages. TCRdb itself ran the 5' RACE reads through MiXCR, one entry per CDR3 protein. The sample has 900,000 to 950,000 distinct CDR3 sequences, around 29% seen once; the top ten hold about 9.4%. These data also formed part of another study, on T cells of mothers and their children.

Sequencing used blood. These receptors all stem from a woman aged 40 to 49 in good health. Both conserved end residues are part of each CDR3. Fields, in order: V gene, D gene, clone size, CDR3 length, J gene, CDR3 protein, CDR3 DNA. D genes are given only for firm matches. The listing skips clone size in some rows; elsewhere it reads once, few, many or a size class.

V: TRBV11-2
D: .
size: .
length: 14
J: TRBJ1-2
CDR3: CASSLKAVNYGYTF
DNA: TGTGCCAGCAGCTTAAAGGCGGTAAACTATGGCTACACCTTC

V: TRBV4-3
D: .
size: many
length: 15
J: TRBJ2-3
CDR3: CASSQGGLYTDTQYF
DNA: TGCGCCAGCAGCCAAGGAGGACTGTACACAGATACGCAGTATTTT

V: TRBV27
D: .
size: few
length: 15
J: TRBJ2-7
CDR3: CANKYEKGRGHEQYF
DNA: TGTGCCAACAAATACGAAAAAGGCAGGGGCCACGAGCAGTACTTC

V: TRBV7-2
D: .
size: .
length: 14
J: TRBJ1-5
CDR3: CASSFSVRNQPQHF
DNA: TGTGCCAGCAGCTTTTCAGTCAGGAATCAGCCCCAGCATTTT

V: TRBV7-7
D: .
size: few
length: 14
J: TRBJ2-5
CDR3: CASSFAGPRETQYF
DNA: TGTGCTAGCAGCTTTGCGGGGCCAAGAGAGACCCAGTACTTC

V: TRBV6-5
D: .
size: .
length: 18
J: TRBJ2-7
CDR3: CASSYLGADARTHYEQYF
DNA: TGTGCCAGCAGTTACCTCGGGGCAGATGCACGCACCCACTACGAGCAGTACTTC

V: TRBV5-1
D: TRBD1
size: .
length: 15
J: TRBJ2-7
CDR3: CACSLVGTEPYEQYF
DNA: TGCGCCTGCAGCTTGGTTGGGACAGAGCCCTACGAGCAGTACTTC

V: TRBV7-2
D: .
size: .
length: 13
J: TRBJ2-7
CDR3: CASRSPHQYEQYF
DNA: TGTGCCAGCAGATCACCCCATCAGTACGAGCAGTACTTC

V: TRBV19
D: TRBD1
size: .
length: 14
J: TRBJ2-7
CDR3: CASSRGTANYEQYF
DNA: TGTGCCAGTAGTAGAGGGACAGCGAACTACGAGCAGTACTTC

V: TRBV7-2
D: .
size: .
length: 14
J: TRBJ2-7
CDR3: CASSLVVLGYEQYF
DNA: TGTGCCAGCAGCTTAGTCGTGTTAGGCTACGAGCAGTACTTC

V: TRBV6-2/TRBV6-3
D: .
size: .
length: 11
J: TRBJ2-7
CDR3: CASSSGGGWYF
DNA: TGTGCCAGCAGTTCAGGCGGCGGATGGTACTTC

V: TRBV27
D: .
size: .
length: 13
J: TRBJ2-5
CDR3: CASMRTDQETQYF
DNA: TGTGCCAGCATGAGGACAGACCAAGAGACCCAGTACTTC

V: TRBV7-2
D: .
size: many
length: 14
J: TRBJ2-7
CDR3: CASSSEPRSYEQYF
DNA: TGTGCCAGCAGCTCCGAGCCGCGCTCCTACGAGCAGTACTTC

V: TRBV20-1
D: .
size: .
length: 13
J: TRBJ2-6
CDR3: CSGGISGANVLTF
DNA: TGCAGTGGAGGGATCTCTGGGGCCAACGTCCTGACTTTC